The 20 T cell receptor beta chains below all came from one sample that was sequenced in a study of STAT5B mutations in CD4+ large granular lymphocyte leukemia. The assay was immunoSEQ multiplex PCR, and TCRdb's table has in-frame clones only and misses some. The sample includes some 40,000 clones, about four fifths seen only once; the top ten take around 0.37%. The sequenced material came from CD4+ T cells from blood buffy coats. Every receptor here comes from a human donor in good health.

The genes are TRBV5-4 and TRBJ1-3; a weak D match, TRBD1 (5 bases). CDR3 length: 14 amino acids. V shed 0 bases and J shed 2 bases, with 6 bases lying between them. Germline loops: CDR1 SGHNT, CDR2 YYREEE (reference sequence). The CDR3 bases are TGTGCCAGCAGCTTGGGGGGACCTGGAAACACCATATATTTT. Translated, it gives CASSLGGPGNTIYF.

The chain has TRBV6-5 and TRBJ1-1, with D possibly matching TRBD1 (6 bases). Trimming removed 7 bases at V and 4 bases at J, with 19 bases between. CDR1 is MNHEY, CDR2 SVGAGI, per germline. This CDR3 comprises 15 residues. The CDR3: CASTEQAGAGTEAFF. CDR3 nucleotides: TGTGCCAGCACCGAACAGGCGGGGGCGGGCACTGAAGCTTTCTTT.

The chain is built from TRBV2 and TRBJ2-3; 14 bases match TRBD2. J gave up 11 bases and V 6 bases, and 7 bases lay outside the gene matches. The CDR3 runs 14 residues. In germline, CDR1 is SNHLY, CDR2 FYNNEI. CDR3 sequence: CASRGLAGAGKQYF. The CDR3 region has the DNA TGTGCCAGCAGGGGACTAGCGGGAGCCGGGAAGCAGTATTTT.

This rearrangement joins TRBV27 to TRBJ2-1; the match to TRBD1 covers 10 bases. The CDR3 contains 14 residues. Germline CDR1 and CDR2: MNHEY and SMNVEV (reference sequence). V shed 5 bases, J shed 7 bases, and the junction held 5 bases outside the gene matches. The CDR3 nucleotides are TGTGCCAGCAGTCTCCTGGGACAGGGGAATGAGCAGTTCTTC. Its protein is CASSLLGQGNEQFF.

The V gene is TRBV7-2, the J gene TRBJ1-5; D gene ambiguous. The V end was cut by 1 base, the J end by 6 bases, with 7 bases between. Germline assignment: CDR1 SGHTA and CDR2 FQGNSA. There are 13 residues in the CDR3. CDR3 DNA sequence: TGTGCCAGCAGCTTAGAAGGGAGTCAGCCCCAGCATTTT. It encodes CASSLEGSQPQHF.

This chain connects TRBV4-3 to TRBJ1-4, with TRBD1 matching 7 bases. Trimming took 3 bases from V and 7 from J; bases not matched to a gene: 8. The CDR3 is 15 amino acids. Germline V lookup: CDR1 LGHNA, CDR2 YSLEER. The CDR3 region is CASSQTGTAGEKLFF. The CDR3 bases are TGCGCCAGCAGCCAGACCGGGACAGCCGGTGAAAAACTGTTTTTT.

The chain carries TRBV28 and TRBJ2-1; D gene unclear. V was clipped by 5 bases and J by 9 bases, with 17 bases between them. Germline-derived CDR1 and CDR2 are MDHEN and SYDVKM. The CDR3 loop spans 14 amino acids. The CDR3 nucleotides read TGTGCCAGCAGTCCTAACGGCGACGTGGGTGAGCAGTTCTTC. Translation gives CASSPNGDVGEQFF.

The chain couples TRBV9 to TRBJ2-5, with 8 bases matching TRBD2. Germline CDR1 SGDLS, CDR2 YYNGEE. With 0 bases clipped from V and 1 base from J, the junction kept 5 bases outside the gene matches. The CDR3 length is 16 residues. The CDR3 DNA reads as TGTGCCAGCAGCGTAGGTGCGGGGGGCCGCCAAGAGACCCAGTACTTC. Amino acids: CASSVGAGGRQETQYF.

The rearrangement links TRBV5-1 to TRBJ2-1; TRBD1 agrees at 11 bases. J gave up 6 bases and V 5 bases, and 7 bases lay outside the gene matches. The germline gives CDR1 SGHRS, CDR2 YFSETQ. CDR3 length: 15 amino acids. The CDR3 bases are TGCGCCAGCAGTACCGGGACAGGGGGAATCAATGAGCAGTTCTTC. Translation: CASSTGTGGINEQFF.

The J gene is TRBJ1-1, the V gene TRBV11-1; a possible D gene is TRBD1 (5 bases). V lost 6 bases to trimming and J lost 5 bases, with 7 bases between them. The length of the CDR3 is 11 residues. Germline lookup yields CDR1 SGHAT and CDR2 FQDESV (reference sequence). The CDR3 nucleotides read TGTGCCAGCAGGACAGTGACTGAAGCTTTCTTT. Translated: CASRTVTEAFF.

This clone was counted only a few times. V gene TRBV7-9 combines with J gene TRBJ2-7, with D uncertain. Germline V gene data show CDR1 as SEHNR and CDR2 as FQNEAQ (reference sequence). The CDR3 is 12 residues long. Trimming removed 5 bases at V and 0 bases at J, with 5 bases between. CDR3 sequence (DNA): TGTGCCAGCAGCAGGAGCTCCTACGAGCAGTACTTC. Protein sequence: CASSRSSYEQYF.

The chain recombines TRBV19 with TRBJ1-5; D is possibly TRBD1 (6 bases). Deletions cut 3 bases from V and 3 bases from J, with 9 bases between. CDR3 length equals 14 residues. Germline loops: CDR1 LNHDA, CDR2 SQIVND (reference sequence). CDR3 amino acids: CASSIGQYNQPQHF. As DNA, the CDR3 is TGTGCCAGTAGTATTGGACAGTACAATCAGCCCCAGCATTTT.

About this clone itself: Other nucleotide sequences in the sample specify the same CDR3. The rearrangement uses TRBV6-5 and TRBJ1-3; unclear D gene. This CDR3 spans 14 amino acids. V gave up 6 bases and J gave up 0 bases, with 9 bases separating them. The germline CDR1 and CDR2 sequences are MNHEY and SVGAGI. For the CDR3, the DNA is TGTGCCAGCAGGAGCTCGAGCTCTGGAAACACCATATATTTT. Amino acids: CASRSSSSGNTIYF.

The chain combines TRBV29-1 with TRBJ2-7, with 13 bases lining up with TRBD2. This CDR3 contains 14 residues. J lost 6 bases, V lost 6 bases, and 8 bases had no gene match. Germline V CDR1 and CDR2: SQVTM, ANQGSEA. CDR3 in DNA: TGCAGCGTCCCTCGGACTAGCGGGAGTCCCGAGCAGTACTTC. Translated: CSVPRTSGSPEQYF.

The V call is TRBV18, the J call TRBJ1-1; 7 nucleotides match TRBD1. V was pared by 3 bases and J by 4 bases, with 5 bases of the junction left unmatched. The germline V gene has CDR1 KGHSH and CDR2 LQKENI. The CDR3 consists of 14 residues. CDR3 protein: CASSPQGEGTEAFF. The CDR3 DNA follows: TGTGCCAGCTCACCCCAGGGGGAAGGCACTGAAGCTTTCTTT.

V and J are TRBV19 and TRBJ1-4, with D uncertain. Trimming stripped 3 bases from V and 10 bases from J, with 18 bases between. The germline gives CDR1 LNHDA, CDR2 SQIVND (reference sequence). The CDR3 extends over 15 amino acids. The CDR3 spells CASSMARAPELKLFF. In nucleotides, the CDR3 is TGTGCCAGTAGTATGGCCCGGGCTCCTGAATTAAAACTGTTTTTT.

As to this clone: The sample has other DNA sequences that encode this CDR3 too. The V call is TRBV2, the J call TRBJ1-1; no firm D call. Germline-derived CDR1 and CDR2 are SNHLY and FYNNEI. The CDR3 consists of 14 residues. V shed 1 base and J shed 1 base, with 7 bases lying between them. The CDR3 loop reads CASSEGTENTEAFF. The CDR3 nucleotides are TGTGCCAGCAGTGAAGGGACGGAGAACACTGAAGCTTTCTTT.

This rearrangement joins TRBV6-5 to TRBJ2-1; 9 bases agree with TRBD1. The CDR3 has 15 residues. The germline CDR1 and CDR2 sequences are MNHEY and SVGAGI. Unmatched junction bases numbered 5, after V lost 2 bases and J lost 6 bases. CDR3 sequence reads: CASSYGTGPFNEQFF. In nucleotides, the CDR3 is TGTGCCAGCAGTTACGGGACAGGGCCTTTCAATGAGCAGTTCTTC.

V is TRBV28 and J is TRBJ2-7, with D unclear. The CDR3 contains 12 residues. Germline V gene lookup returns CDR1 MDHEN and CDR2 SYDVKM. V lost 3 bases to trimming and J lost 5 bases, with 8 bases between them. The CDR3 nucleotides read TGTGCCAGCAGTTTGATAGTAAACGAGCAGTACTTC. Protein sequence: CASSLIVNEQYF.

V gene TRBV4-2 combines with J gene TRBJ2-5; 14 nucleotides line up with TRBD2. This CDR3 spans 16 amino acids. V was clipped by 1 base and J by 4 bases; unmatched bases: 2. CDR1 is LGHNA, CDR2 YNFKEQ, per germline. In nucleotides, the CDR3 is TGTGCCAGCAGCCAAGCGACTAGCGGGGGGGGAGAGACCCAGTACTTC. This encodes CASSQATSGGGETQYF.